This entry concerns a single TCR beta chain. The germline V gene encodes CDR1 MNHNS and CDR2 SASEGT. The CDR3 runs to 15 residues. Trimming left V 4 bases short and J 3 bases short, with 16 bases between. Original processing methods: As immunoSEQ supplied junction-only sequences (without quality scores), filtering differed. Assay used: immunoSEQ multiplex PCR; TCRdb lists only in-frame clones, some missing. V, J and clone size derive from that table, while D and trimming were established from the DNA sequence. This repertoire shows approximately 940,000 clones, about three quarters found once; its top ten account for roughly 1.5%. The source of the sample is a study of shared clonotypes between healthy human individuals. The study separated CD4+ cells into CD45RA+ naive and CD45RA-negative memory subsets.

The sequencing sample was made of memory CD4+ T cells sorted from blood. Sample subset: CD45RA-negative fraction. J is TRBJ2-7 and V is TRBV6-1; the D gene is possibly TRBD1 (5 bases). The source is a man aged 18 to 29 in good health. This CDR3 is CASSASGKGFYEQYF. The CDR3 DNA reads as TGTGCCAGCAGTGCCTCAGGGAAGGGTTTCTACGAGCAGTACTTC.